The 5 T cell receptor beta chains reported below all come from one sample, sequenced in a study of blood T cell repertoires in COVID-19. The data were produced by immunoSEQ multiplex PCR, yet TCRdb's version contains in-frame clones alone and is incomplete. The sample gives 100,000 to 150,000 clones, under 95% of which show up once; under 4.5% is in the top ten. Material: peripheral blood. The receptors were sampled from a man in his forties or fifties with active COVID-19.

This clone was observed a handful of times. The V call is TRBV19, the J call TRBJ1-5; D gene ambiguous. This CDR3 is 14 amino acids long. Trimming took 3 bases from V and 4 from J, leaving 10 bases between them. Germline CDR1 is LNHDA and CDR2 is SQIVND (reference sequence). The CDR3 spells CASSIRGQNQPQHF. The CDR3 DNA reads TGTGCCAGTAGTATTCGAGGCCAAAATCAGCCCCAGCATTTT. The full variable domain, completed using reference TRBV19 and TRBJ1-5, is DGGITQSPKYLFRKEGQNVTLSCEQNLNHDAMYWYRQDPGQGLRLIYYSQIVNDFQKGDIAEGYSVSREKKESFPLTVTSAQKNPTAFYLCASSIRGQNQPQHFGDGTRLSIL.

J is TRBJ2-5 and V is TRBV20-1; 11 positions match TRBD2. Germline V gene data show CDR1 as DFQATT and CDR2 as SNEGSKA (reference sequence). The CDR3 runs 16 residues. V lost 3 bases to trimming and J lost 4 bases; unmatched junction nucleotides: 10. CDR3 nucleotides: TGCAGTGCTAGTATTATTAGCGGGGGGGCCCCAGAGACCCAGTACTTC. As protein: CSASIISGGAPETQYF.

This sequence joins TRBV5-1 and TRBJ2-3; the match to TRBD2 covers 7 bases. V shed 1 base, J shed 4 bases, and the junction held 3 bases outside the gene matches. The germline V gene encodes CDR1 SGHRS and CDR2 YFSETQ. This CDR3 spans 14 amino acids. CDR3 nucleotide sequence: TGCGCCAGCAGCTTGATCAGCGGGGCAGATACGCAGTATTTT. It translates to CASSLISGADTQYF.

This chain links TRBV2 with TRBJ2-1; possibly TRBD2 for D (7 bases). Germline V gene lookup returns CDR1 SNHLY and CDR2 FYNNEI. The CDR3 spans 15 residues. V dropped 6 bases and J dropped 5 bases, with 17 bases sitting between them. The CDR3 sequence: CASSPQQGGNNEQFF. As DNA, the CDR3 is TGTGCCAGCAGCCCACAACAGGGAGGGAACAATGAGCAGTTCTTC.

This rearrangement joins TRBV10-1 to TRBJ1-6; the match to TRBD1 covers 9 bases. The CDR3 spans 14 residues. Trimming took 3 bases from V and 7 from J; bases not matched to a gene: 1. CDR1 WNHNN and CDR2 SYGVQD come from the germline V gene (reference sequence). CDR3 protein: CASSEGTGNSPLHF. The CDR3 DNA reads TGCGCCAGCAGTGAAGGGACAGGGAATTCACCCCTCCACTTT.